Each of the 20 T cell receptor beta chains below was sequenced from the same sample in a study of blood T cell repertoires in COVID-19. Measured with immunoSEQ multiplex PCR; TCRdb has only the in-frame clones, and not every one. This table holds 120,000 to 150,000 clones, around 80% found once. What was sequenced was peripheral blood. The receptor set was obtained from a woman between 45 and 60 years old in a cohort sampled during active or convalescent COVID-19.

The gene calls are TRBV21-1 and TRBJ2-7; no DNA check was done on the table's D call, TRBD2. TRBV21-1 is described as a pseudogene. The CDR3 sequence is 14 residues long. CDR3 protein: CASSIEWRPYEQYF. CDR3 in DNA: TGTGCCAGCAGCATTGAGTGGAGACCCTACGAGCAGTACTTC.

The chain has TRBV5-8 and TRBJ1-3; D is possibly TRBD1 (5 bases). The V end lost 4 bases, the J end lost 4 bases, and 15 bases lay between the germline ends. CDR1 is SGHTS, CDR2 YDEGEE, per germline. This CDR3 contains 15 residues. The CDR3 nucleotides are TGTGCCAGCAGCGGCTCGGGGGTCCGGGGAAACACCATATATTTT. It is translated as CASSGSGVRGNTIYF.

This chain links TRBV4-1 with TRBJ2-7, with TRBD2 matching 9 bases. CDR1 MGHRA and CDR2 YSYEKL come from the germline V gene. CDR3 length: 17 amino acids. Unmatched junction bases numbered 7, after V lost 0 bases and J lost 1 base. The CDR3 DNA reads as TGCGCCAGCAGCCAAGATACGAAGCGGGGGGTTTCCTACGAGCAGTACTTC. Translated, it gives CASSQDTKRGVSYEQYF.

The chain employs TRBV2 and TRBJ2-7, with a weak D call TRBD1 (8 bases). Trimming cost V 6 bases and J 1 base, with 13 bases left between them. Germline loops: CDR1 SNHLY, CDR2 FYNNEI. The CDR3 runs 14 residues. This CDR3 reads CASRQQGGSYEQYF. CDR3 in DNA: TGTGCCAGCAGGCAACAGGGGGGGTCCTACGAGCAGTACTTC.

The chain couples TRBV29-1 to TRBJ1-5; 9 bases fit TRBD1. Germline trimming cut 4 bases from V and 3 bases from J; bases unmatched to any gene: 4. Germline-derived CDR1 and CDR2 are SQVTM and ANQGSEA. There are 14 residues in the CDR3. The CDR3, as DNA: TGCAGCGTTGCCGGGACAGGGCACAATCAGCCCCAGCATTTT. Its protein product is CSVAGTGHNQPQHF.

This chain uses TRBV4-1 with TRBJ1-5; no reliable D call. V was clipped by 3 bases and J by 0 bases, with 15 bases between them. CDR1 is MGHRA and CDR2 is YSYEKL in the germline V gene. CDR3 length: 17 amino acids. The CDR3 here is CASSHVHSGSSNQPQHF. CDR3 bases: TGCGCCAGCAGCCATGTTCACTCCGGGTCTAGCAATCAGCCCCAGCATTTT.

J is TRBJ2-3 and V is TRBV19; D possibly corresponds to TRBD1 (5 bases). The CDR3 spans 15 residues. Germline V gives CDR1 LNHDA, CDR2 SQIVND (reference sequence). Trimming shortened V by 4 bases and J by 2 bases, and 13 bases separated the two germline ends. CDR3 nucleotide sequence: TGTGCCAGTAGTAGTGGGGCTGTCCACACAGATACGCAGTATTTT. As protein: CASSSGAVHTDTQYF.

The gene calls are TRBV3-1 (or the pseudogene TRBV3-2) and TRBJ1-3; D perhaps matches TRBD1 (5 bases). V was cut by 3 bases and J by 0 bases, with 12 bases left in between. CDR1 is LGHDT and CDR2 is YNNKEL in the germline V gene (reference sequence). CDR3 length equals 16 residues. The CDR3 DNA reads as TGTGCCAGCAGCCAGTGGGCGGGGGGCTCTGGAAACACCATATATTTT. It encodes CASSQWAGGSGNTIYF.

This chain joins TRBV6-5 and TRBJ1-5; the D gene is possibly TRBD1 (6 bases). The CDR3 totals 15 residues. Looked up from germline, CDR1 is MNHEY and CDR2 is SVGAGI. V dropped 6 bases and J dropped 1 base, with 13 bases sitting between them. The chain's CDR3 is CASRDRTQSNQPQHF. The CDR3, as DNA: TGTGCCAGCAGAGACAGGACGCAGAGCAATCAGCCCCAGCATTTT.

This clone has ten or more counts. V usage is TRBV27 and J usage is TRBJ1-6, with D unresolved. CDR1 is MNHEY and CDR2 is SMNVEV in the germline V gene (reference sequence). The CDR3 has 14 residues. Trimming cost V 6 bases and J 5 bases, with 11 bases left between them. The CDR3 loop reads CASSAAQDNSPLHF. The DNA of the CDR3 is TGTGCCAGCAGCGCCGCACAAGATAATTCACCCCTCCACTTT.

The chain employs TRBV6-6 and TRBJ2-1; no reliable D call. Trimming removed 6 bases at V and 7 bases at J, with 7 bases between. In germline, CDR1 is MNHNY, CDR2 SVGAGI (reference sequence). The CDR3 totals 11 residues. The CDR3 reads CASSMTNEQFF. The CDR3 DNA is TGTGCCAGCAGCATGACTAATGAGCAGTTCTTC.

CDR3 nucleotides: TGTGCCAGCAGTGAACTGAGGGCAGTAAGTCAGCCCCAGCATTTT. Its translation is CASSELRAVSQPQHF. V is TRBV2 and J is TRBJ1-5; the D is unclear. This CDR3 has 15 residues. Germline values: CDR1 SNHLY, CDR2 FYNNEI. V was trimmed by 2 bases and J by 6 bases, leaving 14 bases between them.

The chain joins TRBV12-1 to TRBJ2-1; whether TRBD2, the table's D call, matches the DNA was not checked. TRBV12-1 is described as a pseudogene. This CDR3 spans 14 amino acids. The CDR3 is CATFNLAGFNEQFF. The CDR3 DNA reads TGTGCCACCTTTAACCTAGCGGGGTTCAATGAGCAGTTCTTC.

The chain is built from TRBV5-1 and TRBJ1-4; D possibly corresponds to TRBD1 (6 bases). CDR1 is SGHRS and CDR2 is YFSETQ in the germline V gene. Trimming removed 4 bases from V and 0 bases from J, with 10 bases in between. The CDR3 contains 15 residues. The CDR3 protein is CASSPGQSTNEKLFF. The CDR3 region has the DNA TGCGCCAGCAGCCCAGGACAGTCAACTAATGAAAAACTGTTTTTT. Combining the CDR3 with reference TRBV5-1 and TRBJ1-4 gives the whole variable domain KAGVTQTPRYLIKTRGQQVTLSCSPISGHRSVSWYQQTPGQGLQFLFEYFSETQRNKGNFPGRFSGRQFSNSRSEMNVSTLELGDSALYLCASSPGQSTNEKLFFGSGTQLSVL.

This sequence joins TRBV12-5 and TRBJ2-2, with D tentatively TRBD2 (5 bases). The germline V and J ends were trimmed by 2 bases and 4 bases, with 14 bases remaining between them. CDR1 is LGHNT, CDR2 FRNRAP, per germline. This CDR3 comprises 16 residues. CDR3 sequence reads: CASGLWLAGGTGELFF. In nucleotides, the CDR3 is TGTGCTAGTGGTTTGTGGCTAGCAGGTGGCACCGGGGAGCTGTTTTTT.

Only a few counts were recorded for this clone. The chain has TRBV4-3 and TRBJ1-1, with D hard to call. CDR3 length: 14 residues. The V gene's germline CDR1 is LGHNA and CDR2 YSLEER. The V end lost 0 bases, the J end lost 9 bases, and 14 bases lay between the germline ends. In DNA, the CDR3 is TGCGCCAGCAGCCAAGATGGATCCTTGGGCCAAGCTTTCTTT. Amino acid sequence: CASSQDGSLGQAFF.

J is TRBJ1-2 and V is TRBV11-2, with a tentative D call TRBD1 (5 bases). The V and J ends lost 7 bases and 6 bases respectively, with 12 bases between them. The CDR3 covers 12 residues. CDR1 and CDR2 from the germline V gene are SGHAT and FQNNGV. CDR3 in amino acids: CASNRGGNGYTF. The CDR3 bases are TGTGCCAGCAATCGGGGGGGGAATGGCTACACCTTC.

CDR3 DNA: TGTGCCAGCAGCACTCAGGGGAATCAGCCCCAGCATTTT. It is translated as CASSTQGNQPQHF. The chain combines TRBV7-2 with TRBJ1-5; a weak D match, TRBD1 (6 bases). Germline CDR1 and CDR2: SGHTA and FQGNSA. This CDR3 comprises 13 residues. V shed 5 bases and J shed 4 bases, with 9 bases lying between them.

This sequence joins TRBV7-2 and TRBJ2-3; 14 bases agree with TRBD2. The CDR3 extends over 17 amino acids. The junction had 5 bases not matched to a gene; V was cut back by 5 bases and J by 1 base. The germline V gene encodes CDR1 SGHTA and CDR2 FQGNSA. The CDR3 sequence: CASSRTSGGLGTDTQYF. As DNA, the CDR3 is TGTGCCAGCAGCAGGACTAGCGGGGGGTTGGGCACAGATACGCAGTATTTT.

The chain uses TRBV11-2 and TRBJ1-3; perhaps TRBD1 as D (6 bases). CDR3 length: 15 residues. Per germline, CDR1 SGHAT and CDR2 FQNNGV. V shed 0 bases and J shed 1 base, with 7 bases lying between them. This chain's CDR3 is CASSLDRGSGNTIYF. In DNA, the CDR3 is TGTGCCAGCAGCTTAGACAGGGGTTCTGGAAACACCATATATTTT.